A single sample gave rise to the 20 T cell receptor beta chains below, sequenced in a study of CD8 T cells in Susac syndrome. Random hexamers were used to reverse transcribe the RNA input (about 0.5 to 1 ug). Via MiXCR, TCRdb re-called the immunoSEQ multiplex PCR reads, giving one row per CDR3 protein. The sample consists of over 20,000 distinct CDR3 sequences, about 94% of them appearing once. The sequenced material came from CD8+ T cells from PBMCs. The receptors were sampled from a human donor with Susac syndrome.

CDR3 loop: CASSLLTGTGRPREQFF. The CDR3 region has the DNA TGTGCCAGCAGTTTACTAACCGGGACAGGTCGTCCCCGTGAGCAGTTCTTC. The chain couples TRBV27 to TRBJ2-1; 8 positions match TRBD1. Germline trimming cut 2 bases from V and 9 bases from J; bases unmatched to any gene: 15. In germline, CDR1 is MNHEY, CDR2 SMNVEV (reference sequence). This CDR3 has 17 residues.

The CDR3 DNA reads TGTGCCAGCAGCAAAGGGGGCGTCCAAGAGACCCAGTACTTC. As protein: CASSKGGVQETQYF. This chain uses TRBV9 with TRBJ2-5; 7 bases match TRBD1. The CDR3 spans 14 residues. Germline V CDR1 and CDR2: SGDLS, YYNGEE. The V segment lost 4 bases and the J segment 1 base; nucleotides outside the gene matches: 4.

This clonotype appeared a single time. The chain carries TRBV4-3 and TRBJ2-5; 8 nucleotides align to TRBD1. J lost 5 bases, V lost 0 bases, and 5 bases had no gene match. The length of the CDR3 is 15 residues. CDR1 and CDR2 from the germline V gene are LGHNA and YSLEER. CDR3 nucleotides: TGCGCCAGCAGCCAAGATCTGGGGGACAGGGAGACCCAGTACTTC. Translation: CASSQDLGDRETQYF.

V is TRBV27 and J is TRBJ1-1; 7 bases fit TRBD1. CDR1 is MNHEY, CDR2 SMNVEV, per germline (reference sequence). This CDR3 comprises 13 residues. Germline trimming cut 6 bases from V and 1 base from J; bases unmatched to any gene: 2. CDR3 loop: CASSRTGNTEAFF. As DNA, the CDR3 is TGTGCCAGCAGCCGGACAGGGAACACTGAAGCTTTCTTT.

This clonotype was seen a single time. The chain combines TRBV7-9 with TRBJ1-2; no reliable D call. Germline V gene lookup returns CDR1 SEHNR and CDR2 FQNEAQ (reference sequence). The V gene lost 0 bases and the J gene lost 6 bases, with 5 bases spanning the gap. CDR3 length: 12 amino acids. The DNA for the CDR3 is TGTGCCAGCAGCTTAGCGGCTAATGGCTACACCTTC. Translated: CASSLAANGYTF.

This clonotype came up a few times. The rearrangement joins TRBV6-2 or TRBV6-3 to TRBJ2-7, with TRBD1 matching 10 bases. The CDR3 loop spans 15 amino acids. CDR1 is MNHEY, CDR2 SVGEGT, per germline. The trim removed 2 bases at V and 3 bases at J, leaving 4 bases unmatched. The CDR3 nucleotides are TGTGCCAGCAGTTACCACGGGACAGGGGTCTACGAGCAGTACTTC. It is translated as CASSYHGTGVYEQYF.

The rearrangement uses TRBV11-2 and TRBJ2-7; the D gene is possibly TRBD2 (6 bases). Trimming pared 5 bases from V and 6 bases from J, leaving 17 bases between. Germline values: CDR1 SGHAT, CDR2 FQNNGV. The CDR3 is 14 amino acids. CDR3 in amino acids: CASSEGLRLSEQYF. CDR3 nucleotides: TGTGCCAGCAGCGAGGGACTCCGATTGTCCGAGCAGTACTTC.

This clonotype occurred a few times. DNA for the CDR3: TGTGCCAGCAGGGATCCCGGGACAGGGCCCGGGGAGCTGTTTTTT. As protein: CASRDPGTGPGELFF. The chain links TRBV2 to TRBJ2-2, with 9 bases matching TRBD1. CDR3 length: 15 residues. Trimming cost V 6 bases and J 6 bases; bases outside gene matches: 8. The germline CDR1 and CDR2 sequences are SNHLY and FYNNEI.

This clonotype occurred once. This sequence joins TRBV9 and TRBJ2-7; no definite D call. The length of the CDR3 is 16 residues. CDR1 is SGDLS and CDR2 is YYNGEE in the germline V gene. V was cut by 4 bases and J by 3 bases, with 20 bases left in between. The CDR3 DNA is TGTGCCAGCAGCTCCTGGCCCACCCCCTCCCTCTACGAGCAGTACTTC. Amino acid sequence: CASSSWPTPSLYEQYF. Variable domain in full (rest from reference TRBV9 and TRBJ2-7): DSGVTQTPKHLITATGQRVTLRCSPRSGDLSVYWYQQSLDQGLQFLIQYYNGEERAKGNILERFSAQQFPDLHSELNLSSLELGDSALYFCASSSWPTPSLYEQYFGPGTRLTVT.

This clonotype was seen only once. The CDR3 does not end in the conserved phenylalanine or tryptophan, so this is likely a read error. The V call is TRBV27, the J call TRBJ2-1; 9 positions agree with TRBD1. The CDR3 totals 15 residues. Germline V gene sequence: CDR1 MNHEY, CDR2 SMNVEV (reference sequence). Germline trimming cut 4 bases from V and 6 bases from J; bases unmatched to any gene: 7. The CDR3 DNA follows: TGTGCCAGCAGTTCCGGGACAGGGCCTGCCAATGAGCAGTTCCTC. It codes for CASSSGTGPANEQFL.

This rearrangement joins TRBV19 to TRBJ1-2, with D possibly TRBD1 on 5 matching bases. Trimming took 9 bases from V and 3 from J, leaving 17 bases between them. The CDR3 has 14 amino acids. Germline V gene data show CDR1 as LNHDA and CDR2 as SQIVND (reference sequence). CDR3 sequence reads: CARTPPGADYGYTF. Written as DNA, the CDR3 is TGTGCCAGAACGCCCCCTGGGGCTGACTATGGCTACACCTTC. Combining the CDR3 with reference TRBV19 and TRBJ1-2 gives the whole variable domain DGGITQSPKYLFRKEGQNVTLSCEQNLNHDAMYWYRQDPGQGLRLIYYSQIVNDFQKGDIAEGYSVSREKKESFPLTVTSAQKNPTAFYLCARTPPGADYGYTFGSGTRLTVV.

This chain joins TRBV7-9 and TRBJ2-3; D may be TRBD2 (7 bases). V was cut by 1 base and J by 4 bases, with 15 bases left in between. The CDR3 is 16 amino acids. CDR1 SEHNR and CDR2 FQNEAQ come from the germline V gene (reference sequence). The DNA for the CDR3 is TGTGCCAGCAGCTTAGTACTGGGGGGGCCCGCAGATACGCAGTATTTT. As protein: CASSLVLGGPADTQYF.

Remarks on this clonotype: At one end the junction does not follow the germline gene, possibly because of a read error. The V gene is TRBV11-3, the J gene TRBJ1-1; tentatively, D is TRBD1 (6 bases). The CDR3 totals 16 residues. CDR1 and CDR2 from the germline V gene are SGHNT and YENEEA. The CDR3 DNA reads TGTGCCAGCGGCTTAACACCAGGGGCGGAGAACACTGAAGCTTTCTTT. This translates into CASGLTPGAENTEAFF. Full variable domain (remainder filled in from reference TRBV11-3 and TRBJ1-1): EAGVVQSPRYKIIEKKQPVAFWCNPISGHNTLYWYLQNLGQGPELLIRYENEEAVDDSQLPKDRFSAERLKGVDSTLKIQPAELGDSAVYLCASGLTPGAENTEAFFGQGTRLTVV.

The chain links TRBV12-3 or TRBV12-4 to TRBJ2-1; 8 bases fit TRBD2. With V trimmed by 5 bases and J by 8 bases, 14 bases remained unmatched. The CDR3 runs to 16 residues. The CDR3 protein is CASSPPRAGGRYEQFF. The CDR3, as DNA: TGTGCCAGCAGTCCACCCCGGGCGGGGGGCAGGTATGAGCAGTTCTTC.

The CDR3 region has the DNA TGCGCCAGCAGTGGGGCAGGGGAGAGTAATTCACCCCTCCACTTT. Translation: CASSGAGESNSPLHF. The chain combines TRBV10-2 with TRBJ1-6; possibly TRBD1 for D (6 bases). V lost 4 bases to trimming and J lost 6 bases, with 13 bases between them. Germline values: CDR1 WSHSY, CDR2 SAAADI. The CDR3 sequence is 15 residues long.

The chain is built from TRBV19 and TRBJ2-1; the D gene is possibly TRBD2 (6 bases). Germline-derived CDR1 and CDR2 are LNHDA and SQIVND (reference sequence). V lost 5 bases and J 2 bases, leaving 13 bases between the germline ends. The CDR3 length is 15 residues. CDR3 bases: TGTGCCAGTAGTCCCCAATGGGGGGCCTACAATGAGCAGTTCTTC. Residues: CASSPQWGAYNEQFF.

The rearrangement uses TRBV30 and TRBJ2-2; D is possibly TRBD2 (6 bases). Germline lookup yields CDR1 GTSNPN and CDR2 SVGIG (reference sequence). The ends were cut back, 0 bases at V and 4 bases at J, with 9 bases in the middle. This CDR3 contains 14 residues. The CDR3 nucleotides read TGTGCCTGGAGTGTGGCAGCGGGCACCGGGGAGCTGTTTTTT. Its translation is CAWSVAAGTGELFF.

A single count supports this clonotype. This sequence joins TRBV28 and TRBJ2-7; 9 nucleotides line up with TRBD2. Germline V gives CDR1 MDHEN, CDR2 SYDVKM. The CDR3 covers 18 residues. The V and J ends lost 6 bases and 0 bases, in that order; junction bases with no gene match: 15. Written as DNA, the CDR3 is TGTGCCAGCAGCCCCAGCGGTAGCGGGGGCATTTACTCCTACGAGCAGTACTTC. This codes for CASSPSGSGGIYSYEQYF.

The V and J genes are TRBV4-2 and TRBJ2-7, with TRBD2 as a possible D gene (6 bases). The CDR3 contains 13 residues. Deletions cut 5 bases from V and 7 bases from J, with 15 bases between. Germline CDR1 and CDR2: LGHNA and YNFKEQ. CDR3 nucleotide sequence: TGTGCCAGCAGCTTAGGAGGGGAGTGGGAGCAGTACTTC. This translates into CASSLGGEWEQYF.

V and J are TRBV2 and TRBJ2-1, with TRBD1 identical over 8 bases. This CDR3 has 16 residues. The trim removed 2 bases at V and 0 bases at J, leaving 3 bases unmatched. Germline V gene sequence: CDR1 SNHLY, CDR2 FYNNEI. CDR3 region: CASSESGTGSYNEQFF. The CDR3 nucleotides are TGTGCCAGCAGTGAATCCGGGACAGGCTCCTACAATGAGCAGTTCTTC.